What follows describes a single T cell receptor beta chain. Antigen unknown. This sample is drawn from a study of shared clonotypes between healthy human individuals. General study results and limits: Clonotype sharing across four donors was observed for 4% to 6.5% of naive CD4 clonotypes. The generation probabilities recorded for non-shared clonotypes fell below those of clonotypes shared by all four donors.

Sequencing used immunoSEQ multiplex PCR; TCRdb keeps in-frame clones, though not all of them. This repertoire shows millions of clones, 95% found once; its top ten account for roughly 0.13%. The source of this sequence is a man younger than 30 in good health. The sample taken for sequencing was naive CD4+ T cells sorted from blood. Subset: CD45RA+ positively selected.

The CDR3 loop is CASSQDFPSSSNTGELFF. The DNA of the CDR3 is TGTGCCAGCAGCCAAGATTTCCCCTCCTCCTCGAACACCGGGGAGCTGTTTTTT. J is TRBJ2-2 and V is TRBV14, with D uncertain. The CDR3 is made up of 18 amino acids. Trimming took off 0 bases at V and 0 bases at J, with 14 bases between the two ends. Germline lookup yields CDR1 SGHDN and CDR2 FVKESK.